This T cell receptor (beta chain) originates from a study of T cells in Graves' hyperthyroidism and ophthalmopathy. RNA transcripts served as the template for amplifying TCR beta CDR3 regions. The HTBI primer set drove a first-round RT-PCR of the TCR CDR3. TCRdb analysed the multiplex PCR reads with MiXCR anew, one entry per CDR3 protein. In the table there are approximately 640,000 distinct CDR3 sequences, 45% of which are singletons. General observations from the study: Appearing also in blood were most of the thyroid clonotypes expanded above 0.001.

A word on this clonotype: Its antigen is not known.

Germline V gives CDR1 SGHTA, CDR2 FQGTGA. The germline V and J ends were trimmed by 8 bases and 1 base, with 20 bases remaining between them. The length of the CDR3 is 16 residues. The sequencing sample was made of peripheral blood or thyroid tissue (not recorded which). The V gene is TRBV7-3, the J gene TRBJ1-1; D perhaps matches TRBD1 (6 bases). The sequence was obtained from an adult man with Graves' disease, either hyperthyroidism or ophthalmopathy (not recorded which). The CDR3 here is CASSPRGQGTNTEAFF. The CDR3 nucleotides read TGTGCCAGCTCACCACGGGGTCAGGGGACGAACACTGAAGCTTTCTTT.